This passage covers 15 T cell receptor beta chains from one sample sequenced in a study of blood T cell repertoires in COVID-19. Clones were sequenced by immunoSEQ multiplex PCR, and TCRdb holds only the in-frame ones, with some missing. The repertoire holds hundreds of thousands of clones, roughly 89% seen once, with 0.8% to 0.9% in the top ten. Sequencing input: peripheral blood. These receptor sequences come from a man in his late teens or twenties with COVID-19, enrolled during active disease.

The genes are TRBV10-1 and TRBJ2-1, with D possibly matching TRBD1 (6 bases). The V gene's germline CDR1 is WNHNN and CDR2 SYGVQD (reference sequence). V dropped 2 bases and J dropped 4 bases, with 12 bases sitting between them. The CDR3 covers 15 residues. In DNA, the CDR3 is TGCGCCAGCAGTGAGAGCCGGGACACTTACAATGAGCAGTTCTTC. This gives the protein CASSESRDTYNEQFF.

The table lists this clone with many counts. The J gene is TRBJ2-3, the V gene TRBV11-2, with 7 bases identical to TRBD1. The CDR3 spans 15 residues. The V segment lost 0 bases and the J segment 3 bases; nucleotides outside the gene matches: 3. Germline V lookup: CDR1 SGHAT, CDR2 FQNNGV. The CDR3 region is CASSLEGGGTDTQYF. CDR3 nucleotide sequence: TGTGCCAGCAGCTTAGAAGGGGGCGGGACAGATACGCAGTATTTT. Based on the CDR3 plus reference TRBV11-2 and TRBJ2-3, the full variable domain is EAGVAQSPRYKIIEKRQSVAFWCNPISGHATLYWYQQILGQGPKLLIQFQNNGVVDDSQLPKDRFSAERLKGVDSTLKIQPAKLEDSAVYLCASSLEGGGTDTQYFGPGTRLTVL.

This clone has just one count. The chain has TRBV6-5 and TRBJ1-5, with 7 bases that match TRBD1. The trim removed 8 bases at V and 6 bases at J, leaving 13 bases unmatched. Germline V gene lookup returns CDR1 MNHEY and CDR2 SVGAGI. This CDR3 has 15 residues. The CDR3 loop is CASPVRQGDSQPQHF. CDR3 bases: TGTGCCAGCCCGGTTCGGCAGGGGGACAGTCAGCCCCAGCATTTT.

The chain couples TRBV5-4 to TRBJ1-6; 9 bases are a match to TRBD1. V gave up 0 bases and J gave up 10 bases; unmatched junction bases: 2. CDR3 length: 14 residues. The V gene's germline CDR1 is SGHNT and CDR2 YYREEE (reference sequence). The CDR3 reads CASSLGTGESPLHF. Written as DNA, the CDR3 is TGTGCCAGCAGCTTGGGGACAGGGGAATCACCCCTCCACTTT.

CDR3 sequence reads: CASSPTGGLYEQYF. For the CDR3, the DNA is TGTGCCAGCAGTCCAACAGGGGGCCTCTACGAGCAGTACTTC. J is TRBJ2-7 and V is TRBV11-1; 9 bases map to TRBD1. The junction had 6 bases not matched to a gene; V was cut back by 6 bases and J by 3 bases. Germline CDR1 SGHAT, CDR2 FQDESV (reference sequence). The CDR3 totals 14 residues.

This chain links TRBV5-4 with TRBJ2-1; D might be TRBD1 (8 bases). The V and J ends lost 4 bases and 4 bases respectively, with 12 bases between them. The CDR3 is 14 residues long. Germline V gene lookup returns CDR1 SGHNT and CDR2 YYREEE (reference sequence). This CDR3 is CASSGGDRYNEQFF. The CDR3 region has the DNA TGTGCCAGCAGCGGGGGGGACAGGTACAATGAGCAGTTCTTC.

The chain joins TRBV7-2 to TRBJ1-2; 11 bases are shared with TRBD1. The CDR3 sequence is 15 residues long. Germline V CDR1 and CDR2: SGHTA, FQGNSA. The ends lost 5 bases at V and 4 bases at J; junction bases unmatched: 6. DNA for the CDR3: TGTGCCAGCAGCCCCAGGACAGGGGGCGCCTATGGCTACACCTTC. The encoded protein is CASSPRTGGAYGYTF.

The table lists this clone with a few counts. The rearrangement links TRBV5-1 to TRBJ1-2, with 12 nucleotides matching TRBD1. Per the germline V gene, CDR1 is SGHRS and CDR2 is YFSETQ. The CDR3 covers 15 residues. V shed 0 bases and J 7 bases; nucleotides not matched to a gene: 4. The CDR3 sequence: CASSLEGTGGVGYTF. CDR3 bases: TGCGCCAGCAGCTTGGAGGGGACAGGGGGCGTTGGCTACACCTTC. The full variable domain, completed using reference TRBV5-1 and TRBJ1-2, is KAGVTQTPRYLIKTRGQQVTLSCSPISGHRSVSWYQQTPGQGLQFLFEYFSETQRNKGNFPGRFSGRQFSNSRSEMNVSTLELGDSALYLCASSLEGTGGVGYTFGSGTRLTVV.

The chain employs TRBV5-1 and TRBJ1-1; D may be TRBD1 (5 bases). The CDR3 totals 13 residues. Germline CDR1 SGHRS, CDR2 YFSETQ. Trimming removed 4 bases from V and 7 bases from J, with 14 bases in between. Here the CDR3 reads CASSPRGWDEAFF. In DNA, the CDR3 is TGCGCCAGCAGCCCCCGGGGGTGGGATGAAGCTTTCTTT.

This clone has a handful of counts. The chain employs TRBV19 and TRBJ1-3, with a tentative D call TRBD1 (6 bases). V was trimmed by 9 bases and J by 0 bases, leaving 15 bases between them. The germline V gene encodes CDR1 LNHDA and CDR2 SQIVND (reference sequence). CDR3 length: 15 amino acids. CDR3 nucleotide sequence: TGTGCCAGCGACGCAGGGGCTTTCTCTGGAAACACCATATATTTT. This sequence encodes CASDAGAFSGNTIYF.

The V call is TRBV5-4, the J call TRBJ2-7, with D possibly TRBD2 on 7 matching bases. The V gene's germline CDR1 is SGHNT and CDR2 YYREEE (reference sequence). The CDR3 has 13 residues. V dropped 1 base and J dropped 7 bases, with 12 bases sitting between them. The CDR3 nucleotides are TGTGCCAGCAGCTTGTCGGGGGGCCAGGAGCAGTACTTC. This codes for CASSLSGGQEQYF. Using reference TRBV5-4 and TRBJ2-7 for the parts outside the CDR3, the full variable domain is ETGVTQSPTHLIKTRGQQVTLRCSSQSGHNTVSWYQQALGQGPQFIFQYYREEENGRGNFPPRFSGLQFPNYSSELNVNALELDDSALYLCASSLSGGQEQYFGPGTRLTVT.

This clone has more than one count but fewer than ten. This rearrangement joins TRBV6-5 to TRBJ2-2, with D uncertain. Trimming removed 4 bases at V and 0 bases at J, with 12 bases between. The CDR3 is made up of 16 amino acids. Germline-derived CDR1 and CDR2 are MNHEY and SVGAGI. In DNA form, the CDR3 reads TGTGCCAGCAGTTTCTACCCTCCTCCGAACACCGGGGAGCTGTTTTTT. This sequence encodes CASSFYPPPNTGELFF.

This chain uses TRBV3-1 (or the pseudogene TRBV3-2) with TRBJ2-3; tentatively, D is TRBD2 (5 bases). Germline CDR1 reads LGHDT; CDR2 reads YNNKEL (reference sequence). The CDR3 consists of 13 residues. Trimming removed 8 bases at V and 0 bases at J, with 9 bases between. CDR3: CASGRTSTDTQYF. CDR3 bases: TGTGCCAGCGGGCGGACTAGCACAGATACGCAGTATTTT.

The chain joins TRBV5-8 to TRBJ2-1; maybe TRBD2 (6 bases). The CDR3 is made up of 12 amino acids. Germline V gene data show CDR1 as SGHTS and CDR2 as YDEGEE. V lost 7 bases and J lost 3, with 8 bases in between. The CDR3 spells CASAGFYNEQFF. CDR3 bases: TGTGCCAGCGCGGGGTTCTACAATGAGCAGTTCTTC.

The genes are TRBV9 and TRBJ1-2, with 7 bases fitting TRBD1. This CDR3 is built from 16 residues. Germline assignment: CDR1 SGDLS and CDR2 YYNGEE. V gave up 3 bases and J gave up 2 bases; unmatched junction bases: 10. The CDR3 is CASSGQGALPNYGYTF. The CDR3 DNA reads TGTGCCAGCAGCGGACAGGGAGCACTTCCCAACTATGGCTACACCTTC.